This note documents a single TCR beta chain sequence. The antigen remains undetermined. All patients experienced relapse after autologous stem cell transplantation, and brentuximab vedotin exposure was variable. The data were taken from a study of PD-1 blockade in classical Hodgkin lymphoma. The overall study: Nivolumab dosed at 3 mg/kg went to patients intravenously every 2 weeks. Study conclusions and caveats: With respect to the repertoire differences, their causes, possibly disease activity or prior therapy, remain undefined. Compared with healthy donors, newly diagnosed patients reportedly showed lower baseline TCR diversity. Complete responders' baseline diversity resembled that of newly diagnosed patients.

Assay: immunoSEQ multiplex PCR; the TCRdb copy retains only in-frame clones and omits some. The table shows 110,000 or so clones, with about 88% occurring only once. V dropped 0 bases and J dropped 3 bases, with 6 bases sitting between them. In germline, CDR1 is SQVTM, CDR2 ANQGSEA. The CDR3 covers 12 residues. Sample: peripheral blood mononuclear cells (PBMCs), taken before the second cycle of nivolumab. This clonotype was sampled from a human donor with classical Hodgkin lymphoma. J is TRBJ2-7 and V is TRBV29-1, with D unresolved. CDR3 loop: CSVEDIDYEQYF. The CDR3 DNA reads TGCAGCGTTGAAGATATAGACTACGAGCAGTACTTC.